This entry lists 26 T cell receptor beta chains sequenced from one sample in a study of T cell responses to AZD1222 COVID-19 vaccine. Clones were read by immunoSEQ multiplex PCR, and TCRdb kept only the in-frame ones, dropping some. This sample has some 130,000 clones, with 88% found just once. The sample here was peripheral blood, taken on day 0 of AZD1222 vaccination. All receptors derive from an adult in good health.

The J gene is TRBJ2-7, the V gene TRBV5-4; no reliable D call. The CDR3 covers 12 residues. Germline-derived CDR1 and CDR2 are SGHNT and YYREEE (reference sequence). Trimming left V 4 bases short and J 0 bases short, with 5 bases between. The CDR3 DNA reads as TGTGCCAGCAGCACCACCTCCTACGAGCAGTACTTC. Translated: CASSTTSYEQYF.

CDR3 in amino acids: CATSDAGTGTVTQHF. CDR3 nucleotide sequence: TGTGCCACCAGTGACGCGGGGACAGGGACCGTAACCCAGCATTTT. J is TRBJ1-5 and V is TRBV24-1; 9 nucleotides match TRBD1. CDR1 and CDR2 (germline): KGHDR, SFDVKD. The length of the CDR3 is 15 residues. V shed 4 bases and J 11 bases; nucleotides not matched to a gene: 11.

V gene TRBV4-2 combines with J gene TRBJ2-7; 12 nucleotides match TRBD2. CDR3 length equals 17 residues. V dropped 5 bases and J dropped 1; count of bases not matched to a gene: 9. Germline CDR1 and CDR2: LGHNA and YNFKEQ. CDR3 sequence (DNA): TGTGCCAGCAGCTACTCCGGGACTAGCGGGTCTTCCTACGAGCAGTACTTC. Protein sequence: CASSYSGTSGSSYEQYF.

The V and J genes are TRBV6-5 and TRBJ1-6; no firm D call. In germline, CDR1 is MNHEY, CDR2 SVGAGI. This CDR3 spans 13 amino acids. V shed 8 bases and J shed 7 bases, with 12 bases lying between them. The CDR3 sequence: CASSWGTNSPLHF. DNA of the CDR3: TGTGCCAGCTCATGGGGTACCAATTCACCCCTCCACTTT.

The genes are TRBV19 and TRBJ1-2; the D gene is possibly TRBD1 (5 bases). The CDR3 covers 15 residues. With 7 bases removed from V and 2 bases from J, the gap between germline ends came to 17 bases. In germline, CDR1 is LNHDA, CDR2 SQIVND (reference sequence). DNA of the CDR3: TGTGCCAGTACCTCCGCCGGGGGACGCAACTATGGCTACACCTTC. It encodes CASTSAGGRNYGYTF.

The J gene is TRBJ2-2, the V gene TRBV28; 7 bases are a match to TRBD1. CDR3 size: 14 residues. V shed 5 bases and J 7 bases; nucleotides not matched to a gene: 7. Germline CDR1 MDHEN, CDR2 SYDVKM. In nucleotides, the CDR3 is TGTGCCAGCAGTGTCACAGGGGCGGGCGGGGAGCTGTTTTTT. It is translated as CASSVTGAGGELFF.

This clone was seen only once. The chain uses TRBV6-5 and TRBJ2-7; TRBD2 is a possible D gene (6 bases). Germline V gene lookup returns CDR1 MNHEY and CDR2 SVGAGI. V shed 8 bases and J shed 5 bases, with 19 bases lying between them. CDR3 length equals 14 residues. CDR3 DNA: TGTGCCAGCGGAGGGCGACTGGGTTGGAACGAGCAGTACTTC. This gives the protein CASGGRLGWNEQYF.

This clone was observed a single time. CDR3 loop: CASSSEGLGSGANVLTF. In DNA form, the CDR3 reads TGCGCCAGCAGTTCCGAGGGCCTAGGCTCTGGGGCCAACGTCCTGACTTTC. The chain uses TRBV10-2 and TRBJ2-6, with D perhaps TRBD2 (5 bases). This CDR3 spans 17 amino acids. Germline values: CDR1 WSHSY, CDR2 SAAADI. With 5 bases removed from V and 0 bases from J, the gap between germline ends came to 14 bases.

This chain uses TRBV10-1 with TRBJ2-3; D unresolved. Germline lookup yields CDR1 WNHNN and CDR2 SYGVQD (reference sequence). The CDR3 length is 11 residues. The CDR3, as DNA: TGCGGTACGTTAGGGACAGATACGCAGTATTTT. This codes for CGTLGTDTQYF.

V usage is TRBV19 and J usage is TRBJ1-6, with D uncertain. Trimming removed 5 bases from V and 6 bases from J, with 11 bases in between. The CDR3 has 14 amino acids. The germline gives CDR1 LNHDA, CDR2 SQIVND (reference sequence). CDR3 region: CASSRSGPNSPLHF. The CDR3 region has the DNA TGTGCCAGTAGTCGCTCAGGACCTAATTCACCCCTCCACTTT.

This chain links TRBV5-4 with TRBJ2-3; TRBD2 aligns across 13 bases. Losses at the gene ends were 4 bases for V and 6 bases for J; bases not matched to a gene: 11. Germline V gene sequence: CDR1 SGHNT, CDR2 YYREEE (reference sequence). The CDR3 is made up of 17 amino acids. CDR3 loop: CASSPPGLAGRGDTQYF. The CDR3, as DNA: TGTGCCAGCAGCCCCCCGGGACTAGCGGGACGAGGGGATACGCAGTATTTT.

The chain uses TRBV7-2 and TRBJ1-2, with TRBD1 matching over 11 bases. This CDR3 region has 17 residues. In germline, CDR1 is SGHTA, CDR2 FQGNSA. Losses at the gene ends were 5 bases for V and 6 bases for J; bases not matched to a gene: 14. The CDR3 reads CASSARPLGQGVDGYTF. The CDR3 DNA follows: TGTGCCAGCAGCGCACGCCCCTTGGGACAGGGGGTAGATGGCTACACCTTC.

This clone has just one count. The V call is TRBV5-4, the J call TRBJ1-2; TRBD1 is a possible D gene (5 bases). Germline V CDR1 and CDR2: SGHNT, YYREEE (reference sequence). The CDR3 loop spans 16 amino acids. Trimming pared 0 bases from V and 3 bases from J, leaving 15 bases between. The CDR3 nucleotides are TGTGCCAGCAGCTTGGCCGGAAAGGGGCAAGACTATGGCTACACCTTC. Its translation: CASSLAGKGQDYGYTF. Filled out from reference TRBV5-4 and TRBJ1-2, the complete variable domain reads ETGVTQSPTHLIKTRGQQVTLRCSSQSGHNTVSWYQQALGQGPQFIFQYYREEENGRGNFPPRFSGLQFPNYSSELNVNALELDDSALYLCASSLAGKGQDYGYTFGSGTRLTVV.

V gene TRBV10-1 combines with J gene TRBJ1-1, with 7 bases fitting TRBD1. In germline, CDR1 is WNHNN, CDR2 SYGVQD (reference sequence). The V segment lost 4 bases and the J segment 5 bases; nucleotides outside the gene matches: 7. The CDR3 has 14 amino acids. CDR3 in DNA: TGCGCCAGCAGTGCCCGACAGGGAAGGACTGAAGCTTTCTTT. Amino acid sequence: CASSARQGRTEAFF.

This rearrangement joins TRBV11-2 to TRBJ2-7; D ambiguous. CDR1 SGHAT and CDR2 FQNNGV come from the germline V gene. Trimming cost V 0 bases and J 5 bases, with 8 bases left between them. The CDR3 covers 13 residues. The CDR3 protein is CASSLDRSHEQYF. CDR3 nucleotides: TGTGCCAGCAGCTTAGATCGATCGCACGAGCAGTACTTC.

This clone was observed a single time. This chain uses TRBV11-3 with TRBJ2-5; the D call may be TRBD1 or TRBD2 (5 bases each). The CDR3 length is 15 residues. In germline, CDR1 is SGHNT, CDR2 YENEEA. The germline V and J ends were trimmed by 5 bases and 4 bases, with 17 bases remaining between them. The CDR3 nucleotides read TGTGCCAGCAGCCCGACGGGCCGAGGGGTAGAGACCCAGTACTTC. This translates into CASSPTGRGVETQYF.

The chain combines TRBV7-3 with TRBJ2-1; maybe TRBD1 (6 bases). The CDR3 loop spans 15 amino acids. Germline loops: CDR1 SGHTA, CDR2 FQGTGA. V was trimmed by 5 bases and J by 0 bases, leaving 11 bases between them. CDR3 sequence reads: CASSTDRSSYNEQFF. The CDR3 coding sequence is TGTGCCAGCAGCACTGACAGGAGCTCCTACAATGAGCAGTTCTTC.

This chain links TRBV9 with TRBJ2-1; D is tentatively TRBD1 or TRBD2 (5 bases each). Trimming stripped 0 bases from V and 0 bases from J, with 10 bases between. The CDR3 has 16 residues. CDR1 and CDR2 from the germline V gene are SGDLS and YYNGEE. The CDR3 sequence: CASSVVGTSSYNEQFF. CDR3 coding DNA: TGTGCCAGCAGCGTAGTAGGGACCAGCTCCTACAATGAGCAGTTCTTC.

This chain links TRBV9 with TRBJ2-1, with D possibly TRBD2 on 5 matching bases. The CDR3 loop spans 15 amino acids. The V end lost 0 bases, the J end lost 5 bases, and 12 bases lay between the germline ends. Germline CDR1 is SGDLS and CDR2 is YYNGEE. CDR3 residues: CASSVGPGSHNEQFF. The CDR3 bases are TGTGCCAGCAGCGTAGGTCCGGGGTCCCACAATGAGCAGTTCTTC.

The chain links TRBV6-5 to TRBJ1-2, with D possibly matching TRBD1 (6 bases). Germline V lookup: CDR1 MNHEY, CDR2 SVGAGI. The CDR3 spans 13 residues. With 0 bases removed from V and 5 bases from J, the gap between germline ends came to 7 bases. The CDR3 bases are TGTGCCAGCAGTTACTCAGGGGGTTATGGCTACACCTTC. This sequence encodes CASSYSGGYGYTF.

The chain combines TRBV5-1 with TRBJ2-1; D may be TRBD2 (5 bases). CDR3 length: 14 residues. V was trimmed by 0 bases and J by 8 bases, leaving 12 bases between them. Germline-derived CDR1 and CDR2 are SGHRS and YFSETQ. The CDR3 nucleotides are TGCGCCAGCAGCTTGGAGCTAGTCGGGGATGAGCAGTTCTTC. Translation gives CASSLELVGDEQFF.

The rearrangement uses TRBV6-2 or TRBV6-3 and TRBJ2-1; 10 positions agree with TRBD2. V was pared by 5 bases and J by 5 bases, with 6 bases of the junction left unmatched. Germline CDR1 and CDR2: MNHEY and SVGEGT. The CDR3 covers 15 residues. CDR3: CASSVGTSVNNEQFF. The CDR3 nucleotides read TGTGCCAGCAGTGTAGGGACTAGCGTGAACAATGAGCAGTTCTTC.

This sequence joins TRBV4-3 and TRBJ2-7, with TRBD1 as a possible D gene (5 bases). The length of the CDR3 is 13 residues. CDR1 is LGHNA, CDR2 YSLEER, per germline. V was cut by 1 base and J by 3 bases, with 7 bases left in between. CDR3 DNA: TGCGCCAGCAGCCAAGCCAGGGTCTACGAGCAGTACTTC. Translation: CASSQARVYEQYF.

DNA for the CDR3: TGTGCCAGCAGCCTCGGGGGGGCCTGGGAGCAGTACTTC. It yields the protein CASSLGGAWEQYF. The gene calls are TRBV6-5 and TRBJ2-7; 8 nucleotides agree with TRBD2. After removal of 6 bases from V and 7 bases from J, the junction contained 8 bases not matched to a gene. From germline, CDR1 is MNHEY and CDR2 SVGAGI. This CDR3 is built from 13 residues.

This clone was observed a single time. The J gene is TRBJ2-5, the V gene TRBV5-1, with 9 bases fitting TRBD1. The germline CDR1 and CDR2 sequences are SGHRS and YFSETQ. Unmatched junction bases numbered 4, after V lost 5 bases and J lost 2 bases. The CDR3 consists of 14 residues. CDR3 region: CASSRQGGQETQYF. The CDR3 DNA reads TGCGCCAGCAGTCGACAGGGGGGGCAAGAGACCCAGTACTTC.

This chain links TRBV19 with TRBJ2-2; maybe TRBD1 (5 bases). With 6 bases removed from V and 0 bases from J, the gap between germline ends came to 11 bases. CDR1 is LNHDA and CDR2 is SQIVND in the germline V gene (reference sequence). The CDR3 runs 15 residues. The CDR3 region is CASRLTVANTGELFF. CDR3 DNA sequence: TGTGCCAGTAGGCTGACAGTCGCGAACACCGGGGAGCTGTTTTTT.